The 8 T cell receptor beta chains presented below share a single source sample, sequenced in a study of early T cells in non-severe SARS-CoV-2 infection. TCRdb fed the 5' RACE reads into MiXCR, producing one record per CDR3 protein. Among more than 65,000 distinct CDR3 sequences listed, around 15% were seen once. The sample comprised whole blood. The receptors were sampled from an adult who was a healthcare worker with PCR-confirmed SARS-CoV-2 infection or an uninfected control (not recorded which).

This clonotype was picked up many times. The gene calls are TRBV11-3 and TRBJ2-5; no clear D gene. CDR3 size: 13 residues. V shed 4 bases and J shed 5 bases, with 11 bases lying between them. Germline assignment: CDR1 SGHNT and CDR2 YENEEA. CDR3 sequence reads: CASSSPHSETQYF. Written as DNA, the CDR3 is TGTGCCAGCAGCTCACCCCATAGTGAGACCCAGTACTTC. The full variable domain, rest sourced from reference TRBV11-3 and TRBJ2-5, is EAGVVQSPRYKIIEKKQPVAFWCNPISGHNTLYWYLQNLGQGPELLIRYENEEAVDDSQLPKDRFSAERLKGVDSTLKIQPAELGDSAVYLCASSSPHSETQYFGPGTRLLVL.

There are a few counts of this clonotype. The V call is TRBV5-1, the J call TRBJ2-5; D is perhaps TRBD2 (7 bases). The CDR3 covers 14 residues. Germline loops: CDR1 SGHRS, CDR2 YFSETQ. Trimming pared 6 bases from V and 5 bases from J, leaving 17 bases between. The CDR3 DNA is TGCGCCAGCACTCGAGGGGGGGAGATGGAGACCCAGTACTTC. This gives the protein CASTRGGEMETQYF.

This clonotype was seen many times. This chain joins TRBV24-1 and TRBJ1-4, with TRBD1 as a possible D gene (6 bases). Germline lookup yields CDR1 KGHDR and CDR2 SFDVKD. The CDR3 extends over 17 amino acids. Deletions cut 9 bases from V and 0 bases from J, with 19 bases between. In nucleotides, the CDR3 is TGTGCCACCCTCGAGGCGGGGGGCGATTCAACTAATGAAAAACTGTTTTTT. Its protein is CATLEAGGDSTNEKLFF.

This rearrangement joins TRBV4-2 to TRBJ2-5; weak D call: TRBD1 (7 bases). Germline V gene lookup returns CDR1 LGHNA and CDR2 YNFKEQ. The CDR3 is 15 amino acids. With 4 bases removed from V and 5 bases from J, the gap between germline ends came to 17 bases. The DNA for the CDR3 is TGTGCCAGCAGCCCCCCAGGGGCAGGGGGGGAGACCCAGTACTTC. Amino acids: CASSPPGAGGETQYF.

Many counts were recorded for this clonotype. The chain has TRBV24-1 and TRBJ2-3; D call uncertain. Trimming removed 8 bases at V and 3 bases at J, with 8 bases between. Germline V CDR1 and CDR2: KGHDR, SFDVKD. The CDR3 is 12 residues long. The CDR3 bases are TGTGCCACCACCAGGACGACAGATACGCAGTATTTT. Its protein product is CATTRTTDTQYF.

This clonotype was found a few times. V and J are TRBV7-3 and TRBJ1-1; D gene ambiguous. With 1 base removed from V and 3 bases from J, the gap between germline ends came to 9 bases. Per the germline V gene, CDR1 is SGHTA and CDR2 is FQGTGA. The CDR3 spans 14 residues. This chain's CDR3 is CASSLIAGDTEAFF. CDR3 DNA: TGTGCCAGCAGCTTAATAGCTGGCGACACTGAAGCTTTCTTT.

This clonotype came up many times. J is TRBJ2-7 and V is TRBV30; 7 bases line up with TRBD1. Germline loops: CDR1 GTSNPN, CDR2 SVGIG (reference sequence). Trimming removed 2 bases from V and 6 bases from J; junction bases left unmatched: 4. The CDR3 sequence is 12 residues long. The CDR3 DNA is TGTGCCTGGAGTCTCACAGGGGCCGAGCAGTACTTC. The encoded protein is CAWSLTGAEQYF.

The chain recombines TRBV12-3 or TRBV12-4 with TRBJ2-5; weak D call: TRBD2 (5 bases). This CDR3 has 16 amino acids. Deletions cut 1 base from V and 4 bases from J, with 16 bases between. CDR3 sequence: CASSLDNSGRGETQYF. The CDR3 DNA is TGTGCCAGCAGTTTAGATAATTCGGGGAGAGGAGAGACCCAGTACTTC.